This TCR beta chain stems from a study of cytomegalovirus exposure and HLA in healthy donors. Overall study findings and caveats: Usually a TCR sequence was rare, but some public TCRs were found in many donors. An analysis was carried out at a later point. It showed that HLA-associated TCR beta chains were more clonally expanded than equally common non-associated chains.

On this clone: What it binds is unknown.

It was with 60 Vbeta and 13 Jbeta primers that the PCR ran. Profiled with immunoSEQ multiplex PCR; TCRdb holds only in-frame clones, not every one. In the table there are tens of thousands of clones, about three quarters of which are singletons. Trimming took 0 bases from V and 9 from J; bases not matched to a gene: 10. This CDR3 has 14 residues. Germline V gene lookup returns CDR1 GTSNPN and CDR2 SVGIG (reference sequence). The sample taken for sequencing was PBMCs. The chain has TRBV30 and TRBJ2-7, with 8 bases matching TRBD2. The TCR sequence derives from a male donor in good health and CMV-seropositive. CDR3 bases: TGTGCCTGGAGTGTAACGGGAGGGGTTGGCGGGCAGTACTTC. This translates into CAWSVTGGVGGQYF.